These T cell receptor beta chains were read from a single sample in a study of T cells after yellow fever vaccination. TCRdb fed the 5' RACE reads into MiXCR, producing one record per CDR3 protein. The data contain fewer than 100,000 distinct CDR3 sequences, approximately 6.3% of them singletons. The input for sequencing was CD8+ T cells sorted from PBMCs, taken 10 days after the yellow fever booster vaccination. Receptors were obtained from a young man who received the YFV17D yellow fever vaccine. Each CDR3 is given with its conserved first and last residue. A D gene is named only where the DNA matches it firmly. The size field is filled for only some rows; it gives once, few, many or a size class.

15	TRBD2	TRBV7-9	TRBJ2-1	many	CASSRISGRNNEQFF	TGTGCCAGCAGCCGAATCAGCGGGAGAAACAATGAGCAGTTCTTC
12	NA	TRBV4-2	TRBJ1-4	few	CASSQAFEKLFF	TGTGCCAGCAGCCAAGCTTTTGAAAAACTGTTTTTT
15	NA	TRBV25-1	TRBJ2-5	few	CASSEFTGTQETQYF	TGTGCCAGCAGTGAATTCACAGGGACCCAAGAGACCCAGTACTTC
15	TRBD1	TRBV29-1	TRBJ2-1	NA	CSVLGHRGDYNEQFF	TGCAGCGTGCTGGGTCACAGGGGGGACTACAATGAGCAGTTCTTC
18	NA	TRBV4-3	TRBJ2-3	NA	CASSQENHRTTSTDTQYF	TGCGCCAGCAGCCAAGAAAACCACCGGACGACTAGCACAGATACGCAGTATTTT
14	NA	TRBV18	TRBJ2-3	NA	CASSPRAFTDTQYF	TGTGCCAGCTCACCACGGGCCTTCACAGATACGCAGTATTTT
16	NA	TRBV7-9	TRBJ2-1	few	CASSPGIGPRGDEQFF	TGTGCCAGCAGCCCGGGCATAGGGCCAAGAGGAGATGAGCAGTTCTTC
16	TRBD1	TRBV18	TRBJ1-3	few	CASSPDAGGTGNTIYF	TGTGCCAGCTCACCGGATGCAGGGGGAACTGGAAACACCATATATTTT
15	NA	TRBV9	TRBJ2-6	NA	CASSPSRGIANVLTF	TGTGCCAGCAGCCCTTCCAGGGGAATTGCCAACGTCCTGACTTTC
13	TRBD1	TRBV24-1	TRBJ2-3	NA	CATSETGYDTQYF	TGTGCCACCAGTGAGACAGGGTACGATACGCAGTATTTT
12	TRBD1	TRBV7-2	TRBJ1-2	many	CASQGDGYGYTF	TGTGCCAGTCAGGGGGACGGCTATGGCTACACCTTC
16	NA	TRBV20-1	TRBJ2-1	NA	CSARWGGLFSYNEQFF	TGCAGTGCTAGATGGGGGGGCCTATTTTCCTACAATGAGCAGTTCTTC
15	NA	TRBV4-3	TRBJ1-6	NA	CASSQGRSGNSPLHF	TGCGCCAGCAGCCAAGGACGTAGCGGTAATTCACCCCTCCACTTT
18	NA	TRBV19	TRBJ2-2	few	CASSIKWRLDDTTGELFF	TGTGCCAGTAGTATTAAGTGGCGGCTAGATGATACCACCGGGGAGCTGTTTTTT
14	NA	TRBV4-1	TRBJ2-5	many	CASSHPMRQETQYF	TGCGCCAGCAGCCACCCCATGCGCCAAGAGACCCAGTACTTC
16	TRBD2	TRBV9	TRBJ2-1	NA	CASSAKSSGGYNEQFF	TGTGCCAGCAGCGCAAAATCTAGCGGGGGGTACAATGAGCAGTTCTTC
16	NA	TRBV12-3/TRBV12-4	TRBJ1-5	few	CASSSSGRESNQPQHF	TGTGCCAGCAGTTCCAGCGGCAGGGAGAGCAATCAGCCCCAGCATTTT
16	NA	TRBV4-3	TRBJ2-7	few	CASSQAGSGSSYEQYF	TGCGCCAGCAGCCAAGCAGGTTCAGGGTCCTCCTACGAGCAGTACTTC
16	NA	TRBV19	TRBJ2-1	few	CASQTSRGTSYNEQFF	TGTGCCAGCCAAACCTCTCGAGGCACCTCCTACAATGAGCAGTTCTTC
14	TRBD1	TRBV20-1	TRBJ1-2	NA	CSARGQGGVYGYTF	TGCAGTGCTAGAGGACAGGGGGGGGTCTATGGCTACACCTTC
15	NA	TRBV4-1	TRBJ1-1	NA	CASSPTRGSNTEAFF	TGCGCCAGCAGCCCTACTAGGGGCTCGAACACTGAAGCTTTCTTT
14	TRBD1	TRBV2	TRBJ1-6	few	CASYNRGRASPLHF	TGTGCCAGCTATAACAGGGGTAGGGCTTCACCCCTCCACTTT
15	NA	TRBV7-9	TRBJ2-5	NA	CAISPPRGHQETQYF	TGTGCCATCTCACCTCCTAGGGGCCACCAAGAGACCCAGTACTTC
14	NA	TRBV9	TRBJ2-7	NA	CASSVNGQFYEQYF	TGTGCCAGCAGCGTAAACGGACAGTTCTACGAGCAGTACTTC
14	NA	TRBV6-6	TRBJ2-7	few	CASSYSGGGSEQYF	TGTGCCAGCAGTTACTCAGGGGGGGGGAGCGAGCAGTACTTC
18	NA	TRBV7-2	TRBJ2-7	few	CASSAAGQKAPYSYEQYF	TGTGCCAGCAGCGCGGCGGGACAGAAGGCCCCGTACTCCTACGAGCAGTACTTC
18	TRBD2	TRBV6-6	TRBJ2-1	few	CASSYFGTSGGPYNEQFF	TGTGCCAGCAGTTACTTCGGAACTAGCGGGGGGCCCTACAATGAGCAGTTCTTC
13	TRBD1	TRBV6-6	TRBJ1-4	NA	CASRDRANEKLFF	TGTGCCAGCAGGGACAGGGCTAATGAAAAACTGTTTTTT
16	NA	TRBV6-6	TRBJ1-1	few	CASSFSGGAGNTEAFF	TGTGCCAGCTCTTTTTCGGGCGGGGCAGGGAACACTGAAGCTTTCTTT
18	NA	TRBV18	TRBJ2-6	few	CASSRLRDESSGANVLTF	TGTGCCAGCTCACGTTTACGGGACGAAAGCTCTGGGGCCAACGTCCTGACTTTC
17	TRBD2	TRBV4-2	TRBJ2-3	NA	CASSQSDSGGGTDTQYF	TGTGCCAGCAGCCAAAGTGATAGCGGGGGGGGCACAGATACGCAGTATTTT
15	TRBD2	TRBV7-9	TRBJ2-3	NA	CASSPLAGDSDTQYF	TGTGCCAGCAGCCCACTAGCGGGAGACTCAGATACGCAGTATTTT
15	NA	TRBV12-3/TRBV12-4	TRBJ2-2	few	CASSGPPTPTGELFF	TGTGCCAGCTCAGGACCGCCGACTCCAACCGGGGAGCTGTTTTTT
17	NA	TRBV5-6	TRBJ1-1	NA	CASSLLGLTGPGTEAFF	TGTGCCAGCAGCTTGTTGGGCCTGACAGGCCCGGGAACTGAAGCTTTCTTT
16	TRBD1	TRBV11-2	TRBJ1-4	few	CASSLATGALNEKLFF	TGTGCCAGCAGCTTAGCCACAGGGGCCCTTAATGAAAAACTGTTTTTT
18	NA	TRBV27	TRBJ2-1	NA	CASSLLPGAEGSYNEQFF	TGTGCCAGCAGTCTCCTCCCTGGGGCTGAAGGCTCCTACAATGAGCAGTTCTTC
15	TRBD1	TRBV2	TRBJ2-3	few	CASSNSGQGGDTQYF	TGTGCCAGCAGTAACTCTGGACAGGGGGGGGATACGCAGTATTTT
15	NA	TRBV12-3/TRBV12-4	TRBJ2-3	few	CASSLLAGSTDTQYF	TGTGCCAGCAGTTTACTTGCGGGCAGCACAGATACGCAGTATTTT
12	NA	TRBV6-2/TRBV6-3	TRBJ2-5	NA	CASRTELQTQYF	TGTGCCAGCAGGACGGAGTTGCAGACCCAGTACTTC
12	NA	TRBV27	TRBJ2-1	few	CASSGMVDEQFF	TGTGCCAGCAGTGGAATGGTGGATGAGCAGTTCTTC
16	TRBD2	TRBV7-2	TRBJ2-1	few	CASSLPVAGAGNEQFF	TGTGCCAGCAGCTTACCCGTAGCGGGGGCAGGCAATGAGCAGTTCTTC
15	TRBD2	TRBV5-1	TRBJ2-3	NA	CASSRLAGNTDTQYF	TGCGCCAGCAGCCGGCTAGCGGGGAACACAGATACGCAGTATTTT
14	NA	TRBV19	TRBJ1-1	once	CASTLGVGSTEAFF	TGTGCCAGCACATTGGGGGTAGGAAGCACTGAAGCTTTCTTT
15	NA	TRBV4-1	TRBJ1-1	NA	CASSQDGDTNTEAFF	TGCGCCAGCAGCCAAGATGGGGACACGAACACTGAAGCTTTCTTT
11	NA	TRBV3-1	TRBJ2-5	many	CASSLGTNEYF	TGTGCCAGCAGCCTCGGGACAAACGAGTACTTC
15	TRBD1	TRBV7-9	TRBJ2-7	NA	CASSPWDRGSYEQYF	TGTGCCAGCAGCCCCTGGGACAGGGGCTCCTACGAGCAGTACTTC
12	NA	TRBV29-1	TRBJ1-1	few	CSVERGNTEAFF	TGCAGCGTTGAGAGGGGAAACACTGAAGCTTTCTTT
15	NA	TRBV4-1	TRBJ1-3	few	CASSQVVDFVNTIYF	TGCGCCAGCAGCCAAGTAGTGGACTTTGTAAACACCATATATTTT
16	NA	TRBV12-3/TRBV12-4	TRBJ2-5	few	CASTAFGGMGQETQYF	TGTGCCAGCACCGCCTTTGGGGGGATGGGGCAAGAGACCCAGTACTTC
16	TRBD2	TRBV7-2	TRBJ2-4	few	CASTGAGGLAKNIQYF	TGTGCCAGCACCGGAGCGGGGGGGTTAGCCAAAAACATTCAGTACTTC
13	NA	TRBV6-6	TRBJ1-5	few	CASSYLGPRSQHF	TGTGCCAGCAGTTACCTCGGCCCTCGGTCCCAGCATTTT
17	TRBD2	TRBV11-2	TRBJ2-5	many	CASSLDPAGGLGETQYF	TGTGCCAGCAGCTTAGATCCAGCGGGGGGCCTCGGGGAGACCCAGTACTTC
14	NA	TRBV20-1	TRBJ1-3	few	CSAREAESGNTIYF	TGCAGTGCTAGAGAGGCCGAGTCTGGAAACACCATATATTTT
13	NA	TRBV27	TRBJ2-7	NA	CASRPGFFYEQYF	TGTGCCAGCAGACCAGGGTTTTTTTACGAGCAGTACTTC
15	NA	TRBV7-2	TRBJ2-7	few	CASSLGSGPGYEQYF	TGTGCCAGCAGCTTGGGATCAGGGCCAGGTTACGAGCAGTACTTC